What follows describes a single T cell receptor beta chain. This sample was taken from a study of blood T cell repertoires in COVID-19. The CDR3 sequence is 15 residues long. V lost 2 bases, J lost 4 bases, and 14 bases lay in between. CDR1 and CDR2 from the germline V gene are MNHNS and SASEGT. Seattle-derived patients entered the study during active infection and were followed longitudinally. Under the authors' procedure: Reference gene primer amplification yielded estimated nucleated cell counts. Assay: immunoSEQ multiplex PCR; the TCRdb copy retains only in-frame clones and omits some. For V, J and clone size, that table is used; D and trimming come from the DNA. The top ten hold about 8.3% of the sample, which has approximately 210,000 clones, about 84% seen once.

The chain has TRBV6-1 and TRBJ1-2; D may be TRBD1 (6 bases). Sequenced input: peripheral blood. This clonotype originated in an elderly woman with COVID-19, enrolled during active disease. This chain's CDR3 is CASSEMPRGSYGYTF. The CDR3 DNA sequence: TGTGCCAGCAGTGAAATGCCCAGGGGAAGCTATGGCTACACCTTC.